What follows are 9 T cell receptor beta chains derived from one specimen sequenced in a study of Ad26.COV2.S vaccination and SARS-CoV-2 variants. Treatment here: roughly 19 received Ad26.COV2.S at low or high dose, single or two shots; about 5 received placebo; per-sample allocation not given. Day 63 after the first vaccine or placebo injection was the time point for sampling. Assay: immunoSEQ multiplex PCR; the TCRdb copy retains only in-frame clones and omits some. This table has about 680,000 clones, roughly 90% appearing once. The starting material was peripheral blood, obtained in a trial of Ad26.COV2.S vaccine versus placebo. These receptors were collected from a person aged 18-65 years who received the Ad26.COV2.S COVID-19 vaccine or a placebo.

The chain joins TRBV6-6 to TRBJ1-2, with D maybe TRBD1 (5 bases). Germline V gene sequence: CDR1 MNHNY, CDR2 SVGAGI (reference sequence). With 4 bases removed from V and 8 bases from J, the gap between germline ends came to 14 bases. The CDR3 consists of 13 residues. The CDR3 sequence is CASSSDGAGGYTF. Here the CDR3 DNA reads TGTGCCAGCAGTTCGGACGGGGCTGGAGGCTACACCTTC.

V is TRBV10-3 and J is TRBJ1-1; TRBD1 is a possible D gene (5 bases). The CDR3 contains 14 residues. CDR1 and CDR2 from the germline V gene are ENHRY and SYGVKD. V shed 5 bases and J shed 4 bases, with 14 bases lying between them. This CDR3 is CAISPGGDATEAFF. CDR3 DNA sequence: TGTGCCATCAGTCCGGGGGGGGACGCCACTGAAGCTTTCTTT.

The chain recombines TRBV5-1 with TRBJ2-3; D might be TRBD2 (5 bases). Trimming took 4 bases from V and 6 from J, leaving 15 bases between them. Germline CDR1 reads SGHRS; CDR2 reads YFSETQ. The CDR3 totals 14 residues. CDR3 in DNA: TGCGCCAGCAGCGCAGGACTTTCGGCGGATACGCAGTATTTT. Its protein product is CASSAGLSADTQYF.

The genes are TRBV27 and TRBJ2-1, with TRBD2 identical over 14 bases. Germline V gene sequence: CDR1 MNHEY, CDR2 SMNVEV (reference sequence). The CDR3 has 16 amino acids. The V segment lost 4 bases and the J segment 2 bases; nucleotides outside the gene matches: 1. In nucleotides, the CDR3 is TGTGCCAGCAGTTCGGGACTAGCGGGGGCCTACAATGAGCAGTTCTTC. It codes for CASSSGLAGAYNEQFF.

The CDR3 spells CASSLQGSEQYF. In nucleotides, the CDR3 is TGTGCCAGCAGCCTACAGGGCTCCGAGCAGTACTTC. V gene TRBV3-1 (or the pseudogene TRBV3-2) combines with J gene TRBJ2-7; possibly TRBD1 for D (6 bases). Germline CDR1 LGHDT, CDR2 YNNKEL (reference sequence). V lost 4 bases and J 6 bases, leaving 10 bases between the germline ends. The CDR3 is 12 amino acids.

This clone was observed once. This CDR3 is CASSPGLAAQETQYF. CDR3 nucleotides: TGTGCCAGCAGTCCGGGACTAGCGGCTCAAGAGACCCAGTACTTC. The V call is TRBV25-1, the J call TRBJ2-5; 11 bases agree with TRBD2. The germline V gene encodes CDR1 MGHDK and CDR2 SYGVNS. The CDR3 totals 15 residues. The V and J ends lost 5 bases and 2 bases, in that order; junction bases with no gene match: 4. The full variable domain, its missing parts supplied by reference TRBV25-1 and TRBJ2-5, is EADIYQTPRYLVIGTGKKITLECSQTMGHDKMYWYQQDPGMELHLIHYSYGVNSTEKGDLSSESTVSRIRTEHFPLTLESARPSHTSQYLCASSPGLAAQETQYFGPGTRLLVL.

This clone has just one count. This chain links TRBV25-1 with TRBJ1-5; D ambiguous. The CDR3 is 13 residues long. Germline values: CDR1 MGHDK, CDR2 SYGVNS. V lost 6 bases and J lost 2, with 8 bases in between. Here the CDR3 DNA reads TGTGCCAGCAGCAGCTGGGGCAATCAGCCCCAGCATTTT. It translates to CASSSWGNQPQHF.

The sample holds one count of this clone. V and J are TRBV4-3 and TRBJ1-3, with unresolved D. Trimming removed 1 base at V and 8 bases at J, with 9 bases between. Germline CDR1 is LGHNA and CDR2 is YSLEER. The CDR3 extends over 13 amino acids. The DNA of the CDR3 is TGCGCCAGCAGCCAAGGCACTGGTGACACCATATATTTT. Its protein product is CASSQGTGDTIYF.

The rearrangement links TRBV2 to TRBJ1-5, with 7 bases that match TRBD1. Germline lookup yields CDR1 SNHLY and CDR2 FYNNEI. Trimming cost V 4 bases and J 2 bases; bases outside gene matches: 5. The CDR3 totals 15 residues. CDR3 sequence (DNA): TGTGCCAGCAGTGTGCGGACAGGAGGCAATCAGCCCCAGCATTTT. It specifies CASSVRTGGNQPQHF.